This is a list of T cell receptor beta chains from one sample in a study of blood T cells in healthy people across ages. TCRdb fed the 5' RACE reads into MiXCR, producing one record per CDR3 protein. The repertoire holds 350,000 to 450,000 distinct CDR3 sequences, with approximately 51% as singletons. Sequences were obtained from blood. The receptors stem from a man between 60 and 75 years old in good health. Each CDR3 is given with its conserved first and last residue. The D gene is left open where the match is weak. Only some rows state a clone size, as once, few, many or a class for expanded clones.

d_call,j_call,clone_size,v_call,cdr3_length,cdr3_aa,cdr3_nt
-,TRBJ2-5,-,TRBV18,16,CASSPSQGTGGETQYF,TGTGCCAGCTCACCAAGTCAGGGGACGGGAGGAGAGACCCAGTACTTC
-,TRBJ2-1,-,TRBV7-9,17,CASSLEGRRGSYNEQFF,TGTGCCAGCAGCTTAGAAGGCCGCCGTGGGTCCTACAATGAGCAGTTCTTC
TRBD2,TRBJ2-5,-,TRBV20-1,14,CSARSSGPGETQYF,TGCAGTGCTAGATCTAGCGGGCCGGGGGAGACCCAGTACTTC
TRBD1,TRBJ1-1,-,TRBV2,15,CASIRGPPMNTEAFF,TGTGCCAGCATTAGGGGGCCCCCTATGAACACTGAAGCTTTCTTT
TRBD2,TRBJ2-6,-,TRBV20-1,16,CSAPGGPSSGANVLTF,TGCAGTGCCCCGGGAGGCCCTTCCTCTGGGGCCAACGTCCTGACTTTC
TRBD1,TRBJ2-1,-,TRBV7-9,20,CASSRGGRQGKTSSYNEQFF,TGTGCCAGCAGCCGTGGGGGGAGACAGGGGAAGACTAGCTCCTACAATGAGCAGTTCTTC
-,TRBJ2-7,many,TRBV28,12,CASSLPRYEQYF,TGTGCCAGCAGTTTACCGAGGTACGAGCAGTACTTC
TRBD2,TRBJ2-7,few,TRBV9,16,CASSVGTSGFLYEQYF,TGTGCCAGCAGCGTAGGTACTAGCGGTTTTTTGTACGAGCAGTACTTC
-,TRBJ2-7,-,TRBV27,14,CASSPLGNLYEQYF,TGTGCCAGCAGCCCACTCGGGAACCTCTACGAGCAGTACTTC
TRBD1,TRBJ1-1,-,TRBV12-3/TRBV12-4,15,CASSPNRGGNTEAFF,TGTGCCAGCAGTCCAAACAGGGGGGGAAACACTGAAGCTTTCTTT
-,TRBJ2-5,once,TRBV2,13,CASSVLDGETQYF,TGTGCCAGCAGTGTTCTGGATGGGGAGACCCAGTACTTC
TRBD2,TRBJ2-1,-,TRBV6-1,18,CASSLGAAGGRSYNEQFF,TGTGCCAGCAGTCTAGGGGCAGCGGGAGGGAGGTCCTACAATGAGCAGTTCTTC
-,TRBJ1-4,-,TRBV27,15,CASTPRSATNEKLFF,TGTGCCAGCACACCCCGCAGTGCAACTAATGAAAAACTGTTTTTT
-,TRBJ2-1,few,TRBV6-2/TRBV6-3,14,CASSFGSSYNEQFF,TGTGCCAGCAGTTTCGGGAGCTCCTACAATGAGCAGTTCTTC
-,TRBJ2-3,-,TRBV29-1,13,CSVGKNIGNTQYF,TGCAGCGTTGGGAAGAATATCGGGAATACGCAGTATTTT
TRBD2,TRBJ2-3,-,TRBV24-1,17,CATSDGGSSGNTDTQYF,TGTGCCACCAGTGATGGCGGGTCTAGCGGTAACACAGATACGCAGTATTTT
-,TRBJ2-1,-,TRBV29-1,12,CSGGGGVNEQFF,TGCAGCGGGGGTGGGGGCGTAAATGAGCAGTTCTTC
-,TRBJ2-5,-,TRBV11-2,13,CASGLEVGDEQYF,TGTGCCAGCGGCTTAGAGGTGGGAGATGAGCAGTACTTC
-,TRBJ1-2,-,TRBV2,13,CASSPGADYGYTF,TGTGCCAGCAGTCCCGGGGCAGACTATGGCTACACCTTC
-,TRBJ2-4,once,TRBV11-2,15,CASSLGGLAKNIQYF,TGTGCCAGCAGCTTAGGAGGACTAGCCAAAAACATTCAGTACTTC
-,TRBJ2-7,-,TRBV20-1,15,CSATDRAALDPEQYF,TGCAGTGCTACAGATCGGGCAGCATTAGATCCCGAGCAGTACTTC
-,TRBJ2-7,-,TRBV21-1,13,CASSGQGAPVQYF,TGTGCCAGCAGCGGCCAGGGGGCGCCGGTGCAGTACTTC
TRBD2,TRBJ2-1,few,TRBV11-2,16,CASSQRVGSGSNEQFF,TGTGCCAGCAGCCAGAGGGTTGGTAGCGGGAGTAATGAGCAGTTCTTC
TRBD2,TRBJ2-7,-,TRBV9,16,CASSVDLAGGRYEQYF,TGTGCCAGCAGCGTAGACCTAGCGGGAGGCAGATACGAGCAGTACTTC
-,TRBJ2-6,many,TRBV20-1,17,CSANLRSSRSGANVLTF,TGCAGTGCTAACCTAAGAAGTTCCCGCTCTGGGGCCAACGTCCTGACTTTC
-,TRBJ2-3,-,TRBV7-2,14,CASSPPPSTDTQYF,TGTGCCAGCAGCCCGCCCCCCTCCACAGATACGCAGTATTTT
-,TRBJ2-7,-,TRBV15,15,CATSRDEFSGYEQYF,TGTGCCACCAGCAGAGATGAGTTCTCGGGCTACGAGCAGTACTTC
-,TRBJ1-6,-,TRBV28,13,CASTGVSYSPLHF,TGTGCCAGCACGGGCGTCTCCTACTCACCCCTCCACTTT
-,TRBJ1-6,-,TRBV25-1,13,CASSERHQSPLHF,TGTGCCAGCAGTGAACGACATCAATCACCCCTCCACTTT
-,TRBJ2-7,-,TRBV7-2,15,CASSPGASGTYEQYF,TGTGCCAGCAGCCCGGGGGCCAGCGGTACCTACGAGCAGTACTTC
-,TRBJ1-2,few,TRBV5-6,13,CASSLERGHGYTF,TGTGCCAGCAGCTTGGAAAGGGGTCATGGCTACACCTTC
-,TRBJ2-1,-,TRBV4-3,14,CAGSPYRGGNEQFF,TGCGCCGGCAGCCCTTACAGGGGAGGCAATGAGCAGTTCTTC
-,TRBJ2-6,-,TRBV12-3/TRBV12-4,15,CASSLEAGMANVLTF,TGTGCCAGCAGTTTAGAGGCAGGGATGGCCAACGTCCTGACTTTC
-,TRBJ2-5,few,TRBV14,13,CASSAGSQETQYF,TGTGCCAGCAGCGCCGGCAGTCAAGAGACCCAGTACTTC
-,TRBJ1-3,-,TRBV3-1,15,CASSLSGGRGNTIYF,TGTGCCAGCAGCCTGAGTGGAGGGCGGGGAAACACCATATATTTT
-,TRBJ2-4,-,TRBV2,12,CASSEGSSIQYF,TGTGCCAGCAGTGAAGGTAGCAGCATTCAGTACTTC
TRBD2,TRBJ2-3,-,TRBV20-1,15,CSATATGGSTDTQYF,TGCAGTGCTACCGCAACGGGAGGCAGCACAGATACGCAGTATTTT
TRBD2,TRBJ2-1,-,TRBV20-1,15,CSARQLAGASNEQFF,TGCAGTGCCAGACAACTAGCGGGGGCCTCGAATGAGCAGTTCTTC
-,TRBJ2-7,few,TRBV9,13,CASNGRVSYEQYF,TGTGCCAGCAACGGCAGGGTGTCGTACGAGCAGTACTTC
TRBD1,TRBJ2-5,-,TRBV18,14,CASSPGQGMETQYF,TGTGCCAGCTCACCGGGACAGGGTATGGAGACCCAGTACTTC
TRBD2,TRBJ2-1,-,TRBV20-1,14,CSATPGGSYNEQFF,TGCAGTGCTACCCCGGGGGGCTCCTACAATGAGCAGTTCTTC
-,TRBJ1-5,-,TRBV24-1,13,CATGGWGNQPQHF,TGTGCCACCGGGGGCTGGGGCAATCAGCCCCAGCATTTT
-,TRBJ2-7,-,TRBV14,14,CASNKLGRSYEQYF,TGTGCCAGCAACAAATTGGGGCGGTCCTACGAGCAGTACTTC
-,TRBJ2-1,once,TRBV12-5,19,CASGLVKTGRLSSYNEQFF,TGTGCTAGTGGTTTGGTGAAGACGGGACGGCTGAGCTCCTACAATGAGCAGTTCTTC
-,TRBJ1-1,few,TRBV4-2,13,CASSQSDLTEAFF,TGTGCCAGCAGCCAGTCGGACCTCACTGAAGCTTTCTTT
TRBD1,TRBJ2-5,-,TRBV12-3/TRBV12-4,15,CASSRDRGQKETQYF,TGTGCCAGCAGTCGGGACAGGGGACAGAAAGAGACCCAGTACTTC
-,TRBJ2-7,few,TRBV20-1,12,CSARVSGYEQYF,TGCAGTGCTAGAGTATCCGGCTACGAGCAGTACTTC
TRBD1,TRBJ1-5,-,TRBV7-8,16,CASSFSSDRRGQPQHF,TGTGCCAGCAGCTTTTCTTCGGACAGGCGCGGACAGCCCCAGCATTTT
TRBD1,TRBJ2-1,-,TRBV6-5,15,CASSYRDRAYNEQFF,TGTGCCAGCAGTTACAGGGACAGGGCCTACAATGAGCAGTTCTTC
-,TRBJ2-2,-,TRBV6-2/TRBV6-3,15,CASSYPGTNTGELFF,TGTGCCAGCAGTTACCCAGGAACGAACACCGGGGAGCTGTTTTTT
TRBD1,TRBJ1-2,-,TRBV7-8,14,CASSTDRGGYGYTF,TGTGCCAGCAGCACGGACAGGGGCGGCTATGGCTACACCTTC
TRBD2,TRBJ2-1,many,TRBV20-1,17,CSAPKGGIAGIYNEQFF,TGCAGTGCCCCTAAGGGGGGGATAGCGGGGATCTACAATGAGCAGTTCTTC
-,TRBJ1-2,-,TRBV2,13,CASSAHGNYGYTF,TGTGCCAGCAGTGCACATGGAAACTATGGCTACACCTTC
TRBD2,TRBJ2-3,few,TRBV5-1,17,CASSLTYAGEKPDTQYF,TGCGCCAGCAGCTTGACTTATGCGGGAGAAAAGCCTGATACGCAGTATTTT
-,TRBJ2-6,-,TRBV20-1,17,CSARRQGGPSGANVLTF,TGCAGTGCTAGACGACAGGGAGGCCCTTCTGGGGCCAACGTCCTGACTTTC